These 8 T cell receptor beta chains came from one sample sequenced in a study of tumor and adjacent non-tumor tissue in lung cancer. A modified ARM-PCR protocol with three rounds of nested PCR amplified TCRbeta. TCRdb re-derived calls from the multiplex PCR reads in MiXCR, one entry per CDR3 protein. This sample has approximately 86,000 distinct CDR3 sequences, with over 60% found just once. The template was RNA from unsorted bulk tissue. The sample comprised lung tumor tissue. These receptors all come from a woman aged 40 to 49 with non-small cell lung cancer.

On this clonotype: It is likely a read error, because the conserved phenylalanine at the end of the CDR3 is missing. This rearrangement joins TRBV7-9 to TRBJ2-2; 7 positions match TRBD1. The CDR3 covers 14 residues. CDR1 is SEHNR, CDR2 FQNEAQ, per germline (reference sequence). V was clipped by 5 bases and J by 3 bases; unmatched bases: 3. The CDR3 nucleotides are TGTGCCAGCAGCCTGCAGGGGGACACCGGGGAGCTGTTTCTT. This codes for CASSLQGDTGELFL.

V and J are TRBV28 and TRBJ1-5, with D uncertain. This CDR3 is 15 amino acids long. Germline-derived CDR1 and CDR2 are MDHEN and SYDVKM. V dropped 6 bases and J dropped 0 bases, with 12 bases sitting between them. The chain's CDR3 is CASSPVTVSNQPQHF. Here the CDR3 DNA reads TGTGCCAGCAGCCCAGTCACCGTTAGCAATCAGCCCCAGCATTTT.

The J gene is TRBJ2-1, the V gene TRBV11-2, with 8 bases matching TRBD2. The CDR3 length is 18 residues. Per germline, CDR1 SGHAT and CDR2 FQNNGV. V was pared by 1 base and J by 0 bases, with 8 bases of the junction left unmatched. The CDR3 DNA reads TGTGCCAGCAGCTTAGGGGAGCGGGGGTATTTCTCCTACAATGAGCAGTTCTTC. Its protein product is CASSLGERGYFSYNEQFF. The variable domain in full, completed from reference TRBV11-2 and TRBJ2-1, reads EAGVAQSPRYKIIEKRQSVAFWCNPISGHATLYWYQQILGQGPKLLIQFQNNGVVDDSQLPKDRFSAERLKGVDSTLKIQPAKLEDSAVYLCASSLGERGYFSYNEQFFGPGTRLTVL.

This clonotype has a handful of counts. In this CDR3 the conserved last residue, phenylalanine or tryptophan, is missing, so a read error is likely. The limits of the CDR3 on the DNA are not certain, so only TCRdb's listed CDR3 is given. This chain links TRBV11-2 with TRBJ2-5; TRBD2, the table's D call, was not compared with the DNA. Germline loops: CDR1 SGHAT, CDR2 FQNNGV. Ends included, the CDR3 has 16 residues. The CDR3 protein is CASSLVGRRAQETLYI.

V is TRBV6-2 or TRBV6-3 and J is TRBJ2-6; the D gene is possibly TRBD2 (5 bases). V dropped 10 bases and J dropped 8 bases, with 15 bases sitting between them. This CDR3 has 13 residues. In germline, CDR1 is MNHEY, CDR2 SVGEGT. The CDR3 sequence: CANRDPGTNVLTF. CDR3 DNA sequence: TGTGCCAACCGGGATCCGGGGACCAACGTCCTGACTTTC.

This chain joins TRBV11-3 and TRBJ2-1; D remains ambiguous. Germline CDR1 and CDR2: SGHNT and YENEEA. The V and J ends lost 9 bases and 0 bases respectively, with 24 bases between them. This CDR3 has 18 amino acids. The CDR3 protein is CASSLGVVVGGSYNEQFF. The CDR3 bases are TGTGCCAGTAGTCTCGGAGTAGTCGTGGGTGGCTCCTACAATGAGCAGTTCTTC.

With respect to this clonotype: Germline and junction disagree at one end, which may indicate a read error. The chain uses TRBV12-3 or TRBV12-4 and TRBJ1-5; no clear D. The CDR3 is made up of 14 amino acids. CDR3 residues: CTSSLLGLNQPQHF. Written as DNA, the CDR3 is TGTACCAGCAGTCTACTAGGCCTCAATCAGCCCCAGCATTTT.

In this sample, this clonotype turned up once. As the CDR3 is not closed by the conserved phenylalanine or tryptophan, this likely results from a read error. The chain links TRBV11-1 to TRBJ2-1; no firm D call. CDR3 length: 13 residues. CDR1 SGHAT and CDR2 FQDESV come from the germline V gene (reference sequence). The V and J ends lost 2 bases and 13 bases respectively, with 15 bases between them. CDR3 sequence: CASSLYMGWDQFL. The DNA of the CDR3 is TGTGCCAGCAGCTTATACATGGGATGGGATCAGTTCTTA.